The source of this T cell receptor beta chain is a study of blood T cell repertoires in COVID-19. Study-wide context: Sites across the United States, Italy and Spain contributed samples from acute and convalescent COVID-19. Nucleic acid was either cDNA or gDNA, and it came from T cells, B-cell-depleted T cells, or PBMCs.

Original analysis: Amplification from reference gene primers served as the basis for estimated nucleated cell counts. Generated by immunoSEQ multiplex PCR, the TCRdb table keeps only in-frame clones and is missing some. That table is the source of V, J and clone size, and D and trimming were worked out from the DNA. The table lists under 150,000 clones, 88% of them singletons. The CDR3 extends over 20 amino acids. Germline values: CDR1 LGHDT, CDR2 YNNKEL (reference sequence). The V segment lost 0 bases and the J segment 5 bases; nucleotides outside the gene matches: 19. This clone was counted a few times.

Sequencing input: peripheral blood. This clonotype was obtained from a human donor in a cohort sampled during active COVID-19. The chain couples TRBV3-1 (or the pseudogene TRBV3-2) to TRBJ2-5; TRBD2 matches 9 bases. DNA of the CDR3: TGTGCCAGCAGCCAAGATATTCTTCAAGTGTGGCGGGGGGGCACGGAGACCCAGTACTTC. Translated, it gives CASSQDILQVWRGGTETQYF.